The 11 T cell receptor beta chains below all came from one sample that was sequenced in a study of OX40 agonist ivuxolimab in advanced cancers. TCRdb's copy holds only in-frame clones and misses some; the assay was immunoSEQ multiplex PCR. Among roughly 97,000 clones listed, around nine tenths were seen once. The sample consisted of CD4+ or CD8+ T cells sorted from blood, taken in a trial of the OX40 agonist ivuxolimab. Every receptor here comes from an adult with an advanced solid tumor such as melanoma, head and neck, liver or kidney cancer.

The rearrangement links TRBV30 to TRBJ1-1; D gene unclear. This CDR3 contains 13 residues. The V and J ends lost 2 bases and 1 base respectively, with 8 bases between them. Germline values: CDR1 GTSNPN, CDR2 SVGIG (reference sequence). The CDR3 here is CAWSRFGNTEAFF. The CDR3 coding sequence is TGTGCCTGGAGTAGGTTCGGGAACACTGAAGCTTTCTTT. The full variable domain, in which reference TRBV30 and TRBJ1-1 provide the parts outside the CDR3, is SQTIHQWPATLVQPVGSPLSLECTVEGTSNPNLYWYRQAAGRGLQLLFYSVGIGQISSEVPQNLSASRPQDRQFILSSKKLLLSDSGFYLCAWSRFGNTEAFFGQGTRLTVV.

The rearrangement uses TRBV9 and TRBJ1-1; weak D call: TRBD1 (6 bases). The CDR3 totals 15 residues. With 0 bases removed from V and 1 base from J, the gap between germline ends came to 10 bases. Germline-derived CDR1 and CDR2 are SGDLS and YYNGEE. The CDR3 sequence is CASSVGGLGNTEAFF. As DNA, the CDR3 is TGTGCCAGCAGCGTAGGGGGGCTAGGGAACACTGAAGCTTTCTTT.

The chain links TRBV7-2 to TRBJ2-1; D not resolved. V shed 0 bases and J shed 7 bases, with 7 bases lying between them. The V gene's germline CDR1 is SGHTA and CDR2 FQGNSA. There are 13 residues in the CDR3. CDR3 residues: CASSLAWLNEQFF. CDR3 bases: TGTGCCAGCAGCTTAGCGTGGTTGAATGAGCAGTTCTTC.

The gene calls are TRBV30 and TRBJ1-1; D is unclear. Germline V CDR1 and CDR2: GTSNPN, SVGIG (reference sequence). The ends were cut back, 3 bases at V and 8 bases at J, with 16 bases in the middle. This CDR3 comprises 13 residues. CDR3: CAWRRGFPAEAFF. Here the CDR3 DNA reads TGTGCCTGGAGGCGAGGGTTCCCGGCCGAAGCTTTCTTT.

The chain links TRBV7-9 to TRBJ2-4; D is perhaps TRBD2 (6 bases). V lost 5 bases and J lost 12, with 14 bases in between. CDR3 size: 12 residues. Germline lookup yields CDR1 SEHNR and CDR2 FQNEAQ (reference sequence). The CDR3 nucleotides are TGTGCCAGCAGCCCCTCCGACGGGGGTCAGTACTTC. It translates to CASSPSDGGQYF.

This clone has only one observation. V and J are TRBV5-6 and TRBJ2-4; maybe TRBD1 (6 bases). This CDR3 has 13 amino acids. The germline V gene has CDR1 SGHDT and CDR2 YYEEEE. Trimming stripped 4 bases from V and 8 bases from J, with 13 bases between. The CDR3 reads CASSRQGLDIQYF. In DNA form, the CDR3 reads TGTGCCAGCAGCAGGCAGGGGTTGGACATTCAGTACTTC.

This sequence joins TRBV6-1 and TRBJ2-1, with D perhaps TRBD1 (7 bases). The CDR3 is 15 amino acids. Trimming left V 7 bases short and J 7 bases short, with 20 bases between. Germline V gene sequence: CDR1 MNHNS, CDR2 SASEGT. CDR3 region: CASKTEGAGGNEQFF. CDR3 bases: TGTGCCAGCAAAACGGAGGGGGCAGGGGGGAATGAGCAGTTCTTC.

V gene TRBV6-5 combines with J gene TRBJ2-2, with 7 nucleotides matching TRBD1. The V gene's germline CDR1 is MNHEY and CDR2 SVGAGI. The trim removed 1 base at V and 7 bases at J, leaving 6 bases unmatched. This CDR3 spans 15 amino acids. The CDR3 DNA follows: TGTGCCAGCAGTTACTTACAGGGGCGGAGCGGGGAGCTGTTTTTT. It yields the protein CASSYLQGRSGELFF.

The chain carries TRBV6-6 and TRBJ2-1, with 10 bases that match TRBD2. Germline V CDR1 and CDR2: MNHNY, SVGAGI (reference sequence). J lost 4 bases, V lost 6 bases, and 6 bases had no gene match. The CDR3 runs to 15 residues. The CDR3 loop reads CASSLTSGVYNEQFF. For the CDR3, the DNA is TGTGCCAGCAGCCTTACTAGCGGGGTTTACAATGAGCAGTTCTTC.

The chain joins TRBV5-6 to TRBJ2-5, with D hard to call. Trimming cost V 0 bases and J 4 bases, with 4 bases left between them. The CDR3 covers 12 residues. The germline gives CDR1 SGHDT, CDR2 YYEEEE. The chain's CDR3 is CASSLVGETQYF. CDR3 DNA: TGTGCCAGCAGCTTGGTCGGAGAGACCCAGTACTTC.

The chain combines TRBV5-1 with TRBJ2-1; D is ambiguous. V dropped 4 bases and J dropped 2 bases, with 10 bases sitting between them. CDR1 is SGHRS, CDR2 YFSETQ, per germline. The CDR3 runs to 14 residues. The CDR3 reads CASSLTVAYNEQFF. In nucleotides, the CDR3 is TGCGCCAGCAGCCTGACGGTAGCCTACAATGAGCAGTTCTTC.